This TCR beta chain was recorded in a study of early stage breast cancer tumors. Across the study: Invasive lobular carcinomas made up about 30% of the 12 ER+/PR+/HER2- tumors.

This CDR3 is 17 amino acids long. V was clipped by 6 bases and J by 3 bases; unmatched bases: 11. Germline CDR1 reads LNHDA; CDR2 reads SQIVND (reference sequence). Clones were sequenced by immunoSEQ multiplex PCR, and TCRdb holds only the in-frame ones, with some missing. The sample contains about 4,800 clones, about 56% of which appear only once. The source material was breast tumor tissue. The chain links TRBV19 to TRBJ2-1, with 10 bases lining up with TRBD2. This receptor was identified in a person between 45 and 65 years old with breast cancer. CDR3 sequence (DNA): TGTGCCAGTAGGCGAGCGGGAGGGCCGAACATCTACAATGAGCAGTTCTTC. This gives the protein CASRRAGGPNIYNEQFF.